A selection of T cell receptor beta chains follows, all from one sample in a study of T-cell reconstitution after alpha-beta-depleted transplantation in children. TCRdb re-derived calls from the PCR reads in MiXCR, one entry per CDR3 protein. The sample shows 250,000 to 300,000 distinct CDR3 sequences, almost 10% of them seen only once. The source material was PBMCs from the stem cell graft donor, sampled from the stem cell graft. These receptor sequences come from a human donor who donated a stem cell graft to a child with SCID. Both conserved end residues are part of each CDR3. Fields, in order: V gene, CDR3 length, clone size, J gene, D gene, CDR3 DNA, CDR3 protein. The D gene is left open where the match is weak. Rows may omit the clone size; those that give it use once, few, many or a size class.

V gene: TRBV24-1; CDR3 length: 16; clone size: few; J gene: TRBJ1-5; D gene: -; CDR3 DNA: TGTGCCACCAGTACCCTCTCCCGGGCCCCCGCAAAGCCCCAGCATTTT; CDR3 protein: CATSTLSRAPAKPQHF
V gene: TRBV2; CDR3 length: 16; clone size: many; J gene: TRBJ1-4; D gene: -; CDR3 DNA: TGTGCCAGCAGCCCTCCCGGCGCAGGGTGGAGTGAAAAACTGTTTTTT; CDR3 protein: CASSPPGAGWSEKLFF
V gene: TRBV20-1; CDR3 length: 16; clone size: many; J gene: TRBJ2-1; D gene: -; CDR3 DNA: TGCAGTGCTAGAGGGGGAGGTAGTTTGAATGGGAATGAGCAGTTCTTC; CDR3 protein: CSARGGGSLNGNEQFF
V gene: TRBV12-3/TRBV12-4; CDR3 length: 14; clone size: few; J gene: TRBJ1-1; D gene: TRBD1; CDR3 DNA: TGTGCCAGCAGTAAAAGGACAGGGGGCATTGAAGCTTTCTTT; CDR3 protein: CASSKRTGGIEAFF
V gene: TRBV10-3; CDR3 length: 14; clone size: few; J gene: TRBJ2-1; D gene: -; CDR3 DNA: TGTGCCATCAGGACCGGGACTGCAAACAATGAGCAGTTCTTC; CDR3 protein: CAIRTGTANNEQFF
V gene: TRBV12-3/TRBV12-4; CDR3 length: 14; clone size: many; J gene: TRBJ2-1; D gene: -; CDR3 DNA: TGTGCCAGCAGCTCTGGGACGTATTACAATGAGCAGTTCTTC; CDR3 protein: CASSSGTYYNEQFF
V gene: TRBV3-1; CDR3 length: 17; clone size: few; J gene: TRBJ2-3; D gene: TRBD2; CDR3 DNA: TGTGCCAGCAGCCAAATTGCGGGACTAGCAAGGACAGATACGCAGTATTTT; CDR3 protein: CASSQIAGLARTDTQYF
V gene: TRBV6-1; CDR3 length: 16; clone size: few; J gene: TRBJ1-6; D gene: TRBD1; CDR3 DNA: TGTGCCAGCAGATCCGGGACAGGGTTCCCCCTTTATCCCCTCCACTTT; CDR3 protein: CASRSGTGFPLYPLHF
V gene: TRBV12-3/TRBV12-4; CDR3 length: 15; clone size: -; J gene: TRBJ2-7; D gene: -; CDR3 DNA: TGTGCCAGCAGTTTAACGCAGGGAGATATATACGAGCAGTACTTC; CDR3 protein: CASSLTQGDIYEQYF
V gene: TRBV7-3; CDR3 length: 13; clone size: few; J gene: TRBJ2-5; D gene: -; CDR3 DNA: TGTGCCAGCAGCTCTAGCGCTCGTGAGACCCAGTACTTC; CDR3 protein: CASSSSARETQYF
V gene: TRBV29-1; CDR3 length: 16; clone size: -; J gene: TRBJ2-1; D gene: -; CDR3 DNA: TGCAGCGTTGAGGATCCATCCCCGGAAACCTACAATGAGCAGTTCTTC; CDR3 protein: CSVEDPSPETYNEQFF
V gene: TRBV15; CDR3 length: 15; clone size: -; J gene: TRBJ2-2; D gene: -; CDR3 DNA: TGTGCCACCAGCTCCCACGACAGGTCAACCGGGGAGCTGTTTTTT; CDR3 protein: CATSSHDRSTGELFF
V gene: TRBV29-1; CDR3 length: 13; clone size: -; J gene: TRBJ1-2; D gene: -; CDR3 DNA: TGCAGCGTTCTAACGGCCGAAAACTATGGCTACACCTTC; CDR3 protein: CSVLTAENYGYTF
V gene: TRBV12-3/TRBV12-4; CDR3 length: 12; clone size: -; J gene: TRBJ2-2; D gene: -; CDR3 DNA: TGTGCCAGCAGTTTAAGAGACGGGGAGCTGTTTTTT; CDR3 protein: CASSLRDGELFF
V gene: TRBV29-1; CDR3 length: 17; clone size: many; J gene: TRBJ2-1; D gene: TRBD1; CDR3 DNA: TGCAGCGTTATCAGCGAGGCGGGACAGGGGTCTTCCTATGAGCAGTTCTTC; CDR3 protein: CSVISEAGQGSSYEQFF
V gene: TRBV20-1; CDR3 length: 14; clone size: few; J gene: TRBJ2-7; D gene: -; CDR3 DNA: TGCAGTGCTAGAAAGACAGGACAATCCTACGAGCAGTACTTC; CDR3 protein: CSARKTGQSYEQYF
V gene: TRBV12-3/TRBV12-4; CDR3 length: 15; clone size: many; J gene: TRBJ2-2; D gene: -; CDR3 DNA: TGTGCCAGCAGTTTAACGGGGCGGAACACCGGGGAGCTGTTTTTT; CDR3 protein: CASSLTGRNTGELFF
V gene: TRBV18; CDR3 length: 18; clone size: few; J gene: TRBJ2-5; D gene: TRBD1; CDR3 DNA: TGTGCCAGCTCACCAGTCCCGCAGCCTCGGGACAGGGGTATCGCCCAGTACTTC; CDR3 protein: CASSPVPQPRDRGIAQYF
V gene: TRBV29-1; CDR3 length: 15; clone size: many; J gene: TRBJ2-5; D gene: TRBD1; CDR3 DNA: TGCAGCACTGGTGGGACAGGGGGTGTCCAAGAGACCCAGTACTTC; CDR3 protein: CSTGGTGGVQETQYF
V gene: TRBV6-6; CDR3 length: 13; clone size: few; J gene: TRBJ1-2; D gene: TRBD1; CDR3 DNA: TGTGCCAGCAGTTGGGACAGGGACTATGGCTACACCTTC; CDR3 protein: CASSWDRDYGYTF
V gene: TRBV28; CDR3 length: 13; clone size: many; J gene: TRBJ2-5; D gene: -; CDR3 DNA: TGTGCCAGCATCCTGGGACCTCAAGAGACCCAGTACTTC; CDR3 protein: CASILGPQETQYF
V gene: TRBV29-1; CDR3 length: 12; clone size: -; J gene: TRBJ1-3; D gene: -; CDR3 DNA: TGCAGCGTTGTTCTTGGGGGAAACACCATATATTTT; CDR3 protein: CSVVLGGNTIYF
V gene: TRBV12-3/TRBV12-4; CDR3 length: 14; clone size: -; J gene: TRBJ2-3; D gene: TRBD2; CDR3 DNA: TGTGCCAGCAGTTTTGGGACTAGCGGGGATACGCAGTATTTT; CDR3 protein: CASSFGTSGDTQYF
V gene: TRBV10-3; CDR3 length: 14; clone size: few; J gene: TRBJ2-2; D gene: TRBD1; CDR3 DNA: TGTGCCATCCGCGGACAGGGTGTCACCGGGGAGCTGTTTTTT; CDR3 protein: CAIRGQGVTGELFF
V gene: TRBV5-1; CDR3 length: 16; clone size: few; J gene: TRBJ2-7; D gene: TRBD1; CDR3 DNA: TGCGCCAGCAGCTTGGTGGACAGGGGAACCGCCTACGAGCAGTACTTC; CDR3 protein: CASSLVDRGTAYEQYF
V gene: TRBV7-9; CDR3 length: 16; clone size: -; J gene: TRBJ2-6; D gene: -; CDR3 DNA: TGTGCCAGCAGCTCGCACGCAGGGACTGGGGCCAACGTCCTGACTTTC; CDR3 protein: CASSSHAGTGANVLTF
V gene: TRBV5-6; CDR3 length: 14; clone size: -; J gene: TRBJ1-1; D gene: TRBD1; CDR3 DNA: TGTGCCAGCAGCCCGGGGACAGGGGGATCTGAAGCTTTCTTT; CDR3 protein: CASSPGTGGSEAFF
V gene: TRBV14; CDR3 length: 15; clone size: -; J gene: TRBJ1-2; D gene: -; CDR3 DNA: TGTGCCAGCAGCGGATGGACAGCTCCCGTCTATGGCTACACCTTC; CDR3 protein: CASSGWTAPVYGYTF
V gene: TRBV6-5; CDR3 length: 12; clone size: few; J gene: TRBJ2-1; D gene: -; CDR3 DNA: TGTGCCAGCAACACAGCCTACAATGAGCAGTTCTTC; CDR3 protein: CASNTAYNEQFF
V gene: TRBV6-1; CDR3 length: 14; clone size: -; J gene: TRBJ2-7; D gene: TRBD1; CDR3 DNA: TGTGCCAGCAGGCCACAGGGGAACTCCTACGAGCAGTACTTC; CDR3 protein: CASRPQGNSYEQYF
V gene: TRBV6-4; CDR3 length: 14; clone size: -; J gene: TRBJ1-6; D gene: -; CDR3 DNA: TGTGCCAGCAGTACTGGACGGGATAATTCACCCCTCCACTTT; CDR3 protein: CASSTGRDNSPLHF
V gene: TRBV6-2/TRBV6-3; CDR3 length: 21; clone size: -; J gene: TRBJ2-7; D gene: -; CDR3 DNA: TGTACCTGCTCCCAATCTGTGTTCCTAAAAGTGATTCTCACTCTGCTTCTCATCTCCTACTTC; CDR3 protein: CTCSQSVFLKVILTLLLISYF
V gene: TRBV12-3/TRBV12-4; CDR3 length: 14; clone size: -; J gene: TRBJ2-1; D gene: TRBD1; CDR3 DNA: TGTGCCAGCAGTCGACAGGGGCCCTACAATGAGCAGTTCTTC; CDR3 protein: CASSRQGPYNEQFF
V gene: TRBV5-1; CDR3 length: 15; clone size: few; J gene: TRBJ1-1; D gene: TRBD1; CDR3 DNA: TGCGCCAGCAGCTCCTCTGGACAGGGATATGGTGAAGCTTTCTTT; CDR3 protein: CASSSSGQGYGEAFF
V gene: TRBV20-1; CDR3 length: 12; clone size: many; J gene: TRBJ2-2; D gene: -; CDR3 DNA: TGCAGTGCTAGGTTTCCCCGCGGGGAGCTGTTTTTT; CDR3 protein: CSARFPRGELFF
V gene: TRBV12-3/TRBV12-4; CDR3 length: 14; clone size: -; J gene: TRBJ2-7; D gene: -; CDR3 DNA: TGTGCCAGCAGCTCGGACAGACTATCCTACGAGCAGTACTTC; CDR3 protein: CASSSDRLSYEQYF
V gene: TRBV5-6; CDR3 length: 14; clone size: -; J gene: TRBJ2-5; D gene: -; CDR3 DNA: TGTGCCAGCAGCGGTCGGACTCTCCAAGAGACCCAGTACTTC; CDR3 protein: CASSGRTLQETQYF
V gene: TRBV27; CDR3 length: 16; clone size: many; J gene: TRBJ2-2; D gene: -; CDR3 DNA: TGTGCCAGCAGTTTTTGGTCAGGGGACTACACCGGGGAGCTGTTTTTT; CDR3 protein: CASSFWSGDYTGELFF
V gene: TRBV20-1; CDR3 length: 16; clone size: many; J gene: TRBJ2-5; D gene: -; CDR3 DNA: TGCAGTGCTAGAGCGCCACAGGGCCTAATTCAAGAGACCCAGTACTTC; CDR3 protein: CSARAPQGLIQETQYF
V gene: TRBV2; CDR3 length: 14; clone size: -; J gene: TRBJ1-2; D gene: -; CDR3 DNA: TGTGCCAGCACTGAGACAGTCCCTAACTATGGCTACACCTTC; CDR3 protein: CASTETVPNYGYTF
V gene: TRBV20-1; CDR3 length: 14; clone size: few; J gene: TRBJ1-5; D gene: -; CDR3 DNA: TGCAGTGCTAACCACGGATTGAGCAATCAGCCCCAGCATTTT; CDR3 protein: CSANHGLSNQPQHF
V gene: TRBV24-1; CDR3 length: 15; clone size: few; J gene: TRBJ2-3; D gene: -; CDR3 DNA: TGTGCCACCAGTGACTCCTGGGGTCGCACAGATACGCAGTATTTT; CDR3 protein: CATSDSWGRTDTQYF
V gene: TRBV2; CDR3 length: 17; clone size: -; J gene: TRBJ1-6; D gene: -; CDR3 DNA: TGTGCCAGCAGTGAAGCACAGGGAAGGGTAGATAATTCACCCCTCCACTTT; CDR3 protein: CASSEAQGRVDNSPLHF
V gene: TRBV12-3/TRBV12-4; CDR3 length: 15; clone size: few; J gene: TRBJ2-5; D gene: -; CDR3 DNA: TGTGCCAGCAGACCCCGGACAGCCGAGGGAGAGACCCAGTACTTC; CDR3 protein: CASRPRTAEGETQYF
V gene: TRBV9; CDR3 length: 14; clone size: many; J gene: TRBJ2-1; D gene: TRBD2; CDR3 DNA: TGTGCCAGCAGCGCCGGGACTAGCGGGGATGAGCAGTTCTTC; CDR3 protein: CASSAGTSGDEQFF
V gene: TRBV7-3; CDR3 length: 13; clone size: few; J gene: TRBJ2-1; D gene: -; CDR3 DNA: TGTGCCAGCAGCCTCGAATGGGACAATGAGCAGTTCTTC; CDR3 protein: CASSLEWDNEQFF
V gene: TRBV12-3/TRBV12-4; CDR3 length: 13; clone size: -; J gene: TRBJ2-1; D gene: -; CDR3 DNA: TGTGCCAGCAGCCGGCGGGAAGACAATGAGCAGTTCTTC; CDR3 protein: CASSRREDNEQFF
V gene: TRBV20-1; CDR3 length: 15; clone size: -; J gene: TRBJ2-1; D gene: TRBD2; CDR3 DNA: TGCAGTGCTAGTCCTCCAGCGGGGGCAAACAATGAGCAGTTCTTC; CDR3 protein: CSASPPAGANNEQFF
V gene: TRBV29-1; CDR3 length: 17; clone size: few; J gene: TRBJ1-2; D gene: -; CDR3 DNA: TGCAGCGTTGAAGTCTCGGCAGGGTGGGGACCTAACTATGGCTACACCTTC; CDR3 protein: CSVEVSAGWGPNYGYTF
V gene: TRBV7-9; CDR3 length: 16; clone size: many; J gene: TRBJ2-1; D gene: TRBD2; CDR3 DNA: TGTGCCAGCAGCTTGGCGACTAGCGGGTACGTTAATGAGCAGTTCTTC; CDR3 protein: CASSLATSGYVNEQFF
V gene: TRBV9; CDR3 length: 14; clone size: few; J gene: TRBJ2-7; D gene: -; CDR3 DNA: TGTGCCAGCAGCCAGACAGGAGAAATCTACGAGCAGTACTTC; CDR3 protein: CASSQTGEIYEQYF
V gene: TRBV20-1; CDR3 length: 13; clone size: -; J gene: TRBJ2-7; D gene: -; CDR3 DNA: TGCAGTGCTGGAGGTCCGGGATACTACGAGCAGTACTTC; CDR3 protein: CSAGGPGYYEQYF
V gene: TRBV2; CDR3 length: 15; clone size: many; J gene: TRBJ2-1; D gene: TRBD2; CDR3 DNA: TGTGCCAGCAGTGAAGGACTAGCGGGGCACAATGAGCAGTTCTTC; CDR3 protein: CASSEGLAGHNEQFF
V gene: TRBV7-9; CDR3 length: 14; clone size: -; J gene: TRBJ2-3; D gene: TRBD1; CDR3 DNA: TGTGCCAGCAACCCGGACAGGGCTGCAGATACGCAGTATTTT; CDR3 protein: CASNPDRAADTQYF
V gene: TRBV9; CDR3 length: 15; clone size: -; J gene: TRBJ2-7; D gene: -; CDR3 DNA: TGTGCCAGCAGCGTAGGGCGGGTCTTACGGGACGAGCAGTACTTC; CDR3 protein: CASSVGRVLRDEQYF